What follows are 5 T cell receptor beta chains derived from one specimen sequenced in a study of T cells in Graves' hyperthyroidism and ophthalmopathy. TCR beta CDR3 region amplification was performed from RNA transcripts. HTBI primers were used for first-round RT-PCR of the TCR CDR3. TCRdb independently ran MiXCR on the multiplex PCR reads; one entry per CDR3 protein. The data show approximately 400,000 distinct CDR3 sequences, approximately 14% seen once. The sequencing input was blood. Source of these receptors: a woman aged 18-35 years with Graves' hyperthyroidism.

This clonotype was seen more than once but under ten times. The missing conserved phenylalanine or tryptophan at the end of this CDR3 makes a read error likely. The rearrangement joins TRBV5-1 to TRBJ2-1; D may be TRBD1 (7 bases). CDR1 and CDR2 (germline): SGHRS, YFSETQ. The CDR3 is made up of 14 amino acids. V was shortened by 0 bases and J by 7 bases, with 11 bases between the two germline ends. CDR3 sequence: CASSLARGTNEQFS. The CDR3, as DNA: TGCGCCAGCAGCTTGGCCAGGGGGACTAATGAGCAGTTCTCC.

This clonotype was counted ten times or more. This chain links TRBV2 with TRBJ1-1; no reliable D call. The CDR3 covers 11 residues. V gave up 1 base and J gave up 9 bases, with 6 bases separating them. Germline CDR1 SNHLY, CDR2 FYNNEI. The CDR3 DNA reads TGTGCCAGCAGTGAAGGACCAAAAGCTTTCTTT. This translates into CASSEGPKAFF.

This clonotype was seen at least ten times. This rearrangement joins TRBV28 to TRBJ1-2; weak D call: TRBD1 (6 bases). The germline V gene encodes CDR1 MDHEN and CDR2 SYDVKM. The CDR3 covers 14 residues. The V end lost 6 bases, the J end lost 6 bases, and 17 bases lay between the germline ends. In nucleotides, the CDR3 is TGTGCCAGCAGATCCACAGGGCTTAGGAATGGCTACACCTTC. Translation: CASRSTGLRNGYTF.

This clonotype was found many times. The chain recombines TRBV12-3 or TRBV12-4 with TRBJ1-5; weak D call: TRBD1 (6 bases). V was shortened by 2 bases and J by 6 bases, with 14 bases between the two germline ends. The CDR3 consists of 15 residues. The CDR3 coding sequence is TGTGCCAGCAGTTTATTTGCGGGGGCGGGTCAGCCCCAGCATTTT. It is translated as CASSLFAGAGQPQHF.

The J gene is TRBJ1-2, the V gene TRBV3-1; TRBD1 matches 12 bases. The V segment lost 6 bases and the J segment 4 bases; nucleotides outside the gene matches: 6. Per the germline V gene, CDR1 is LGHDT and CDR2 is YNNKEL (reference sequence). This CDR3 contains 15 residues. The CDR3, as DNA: TGTGCCAGCAGTTCCGGGACAGGGGGCTCCTATGGCTACACCTTC. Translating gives CASSSGTGGSYGYTF. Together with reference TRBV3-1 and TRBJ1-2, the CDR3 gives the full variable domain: DTAVSQTPKYLVTQMGNDKSIKCEQNLGHDTMYWYKQDSKKFLKIMFSYNNKELIINETVPNRFSPKSPDKAHLNLHINSLELGDSAVYFCASSSGTGGSYGYTFGSGTRLTVV.